This T cell receptor (beta chain) was captured by sequencing in a study of blood T cell repertoires in COVID-19. Original analysis: Cell counts per sample came from amplifying reference gene primers. Produced via immunoSEQ multiplex PCR; TCRdb's table is partial and in-frame only. That table supplies the V and J calls and clone size; D and trimming were determined from the DNA. The sample yields approximately 310,000 clones, approximately 85% seen once. CDR1 and CDR2 (germline): SGHRS, YFSETQ. With 4 bases clipped from V and 3 bases from J, the junction kept 5 bases outside the gene matches. CDR3 length equals 16 residues.

This clonotype was sampled from a man under 40 who had recovered from COVID-19. Material for sequencing was PBMCs or T cells enriched from blood (not recorded which). The chain is built from TRBV5-1 and TRBJ2-3; 13 bases line up with TRBD2. CDR3 sequence: CASSLRLAGGTDTQYF. DNA for the CDR3: TGCGCCAGCAGCCTAAGACTAGCGGGGGGTACAGATACGCAGTATTTT.